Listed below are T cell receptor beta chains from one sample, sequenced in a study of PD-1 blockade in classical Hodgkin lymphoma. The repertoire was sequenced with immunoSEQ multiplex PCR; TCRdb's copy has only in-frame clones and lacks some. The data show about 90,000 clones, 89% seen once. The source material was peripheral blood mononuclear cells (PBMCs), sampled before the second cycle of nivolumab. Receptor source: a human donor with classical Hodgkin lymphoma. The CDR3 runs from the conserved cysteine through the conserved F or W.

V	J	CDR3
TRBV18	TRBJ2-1	CASSPIGTSGRYNEQFF
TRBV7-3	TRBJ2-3	CASSSTGTGSDTQYF
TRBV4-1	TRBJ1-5	CASSQDMDRNQHF
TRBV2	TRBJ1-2	CASRKRSGGAQVYGYTF
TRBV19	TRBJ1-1	CASSKTVNTEAFF
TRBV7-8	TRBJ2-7	CASSHQYEQYF
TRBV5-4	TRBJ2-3	CASSTPGGPRDTQYF
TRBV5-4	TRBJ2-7	CASSSLFGRGRSYEQYF
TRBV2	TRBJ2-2	CASSEGEKGPGELFF
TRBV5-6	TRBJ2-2	CASSSVAGELFF
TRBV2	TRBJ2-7	CASSERGMKYEQYF
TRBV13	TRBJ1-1	CASSLRVMGAFF
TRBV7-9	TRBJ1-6	CASSQTPGQHSPLHF
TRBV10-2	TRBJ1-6	CASSVSRGYYGNSPLHF
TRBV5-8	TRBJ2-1	CASSFRASSYNEQFF
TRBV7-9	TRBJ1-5	CASSTGTGDQPQHF
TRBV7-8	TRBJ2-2	CASSLTGDGELFF
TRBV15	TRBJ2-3	CATSRVLSSGGTDTQYF
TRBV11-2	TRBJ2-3	CASSLVAALSTDTQYF
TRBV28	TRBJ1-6	CASSSGQGIWALHF
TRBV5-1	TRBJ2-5	CASSSGTHEETQYF
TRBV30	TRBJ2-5	CAWTDGLGLGAQYF
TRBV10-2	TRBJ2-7	CASRNGGSHEQYF